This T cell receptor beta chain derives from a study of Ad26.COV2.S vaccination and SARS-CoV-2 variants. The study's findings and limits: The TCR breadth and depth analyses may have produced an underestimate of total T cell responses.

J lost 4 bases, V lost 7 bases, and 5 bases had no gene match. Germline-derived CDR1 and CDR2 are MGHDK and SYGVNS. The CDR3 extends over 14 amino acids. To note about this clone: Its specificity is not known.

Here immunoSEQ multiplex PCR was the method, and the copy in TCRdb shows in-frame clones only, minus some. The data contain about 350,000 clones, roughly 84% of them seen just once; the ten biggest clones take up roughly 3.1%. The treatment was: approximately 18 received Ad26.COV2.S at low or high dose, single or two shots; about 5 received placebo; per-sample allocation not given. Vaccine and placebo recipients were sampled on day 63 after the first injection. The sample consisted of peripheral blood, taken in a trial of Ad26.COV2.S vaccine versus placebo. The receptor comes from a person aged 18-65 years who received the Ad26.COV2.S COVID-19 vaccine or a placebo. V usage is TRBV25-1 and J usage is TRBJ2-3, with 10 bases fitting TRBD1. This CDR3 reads CASTGTGVADTQYF. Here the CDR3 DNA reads TGTGCCAGCACTGGGACAGGGGTGGCAGATACGCAGTATTTT.